This TCR beta chain was recovered during a study of T cells in Graves' hyperthyroidism and ophthalmopathy. Amplification of TCR beta CDR3 regions used RNA as the template. The HTBI primer set served for first-round RT-PCR of the TCR CDR3. One entry per CDR3 protein results from TCRdb running MiXCR on the multiplex PCR reads. This table has roughly 500,000 distinct CDR3 sequences, 22% appearing once. The ends were cut back, 4 bases at V and 6 bases at J, with 13 bases in the middle. The length of the CDR3 is 14 residues. CDR1 SGHRS and CDR2 YFSETQ come from the germline V gene. This clonotype has more than one count but fewer than ten.

This rearrangement joins TRBV5-1 to TRBJ2-2, with D uncertain. Sequenced input: blood. The TCR sequence derives from a woman aged 65 to 85 with Graves' ophthalmopathy. The DNA for the CDR3 is TGCGCCAGCAGCGGTCTTTTGTTCGCCGGGGAGCTGTTTTTT. The encoded protein is CASSGLLFAGELFF.